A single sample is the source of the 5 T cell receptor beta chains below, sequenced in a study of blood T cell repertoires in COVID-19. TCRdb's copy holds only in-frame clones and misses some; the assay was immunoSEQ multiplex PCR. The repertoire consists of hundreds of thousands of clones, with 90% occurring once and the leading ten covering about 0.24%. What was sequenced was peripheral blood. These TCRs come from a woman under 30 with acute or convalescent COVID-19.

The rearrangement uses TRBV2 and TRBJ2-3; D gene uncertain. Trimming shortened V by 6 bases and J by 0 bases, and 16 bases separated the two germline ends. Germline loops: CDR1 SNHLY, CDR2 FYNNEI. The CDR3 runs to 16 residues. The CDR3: CASSEVLSSSTDTQYF. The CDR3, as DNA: TGTGCCAGCAGCGAGGTTCTTAGTTCTAGCACAGATACGCAGTATTTT. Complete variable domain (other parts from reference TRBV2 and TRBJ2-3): EPEVTQTPSHQVTQMGQEVILRCVPISNHLYFYWYRQILGQKVEFLVSFYNNEISEKSEIFDDQFSVERPDGSNFTLKIRSTKLEDSAMYFCASSEVLSSSTDTQYFGPGTRLTVL.

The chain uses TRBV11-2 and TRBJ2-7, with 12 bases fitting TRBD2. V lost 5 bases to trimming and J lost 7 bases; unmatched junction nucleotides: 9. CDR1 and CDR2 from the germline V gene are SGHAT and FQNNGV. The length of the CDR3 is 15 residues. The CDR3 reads CASSHRLAGVGEQYF. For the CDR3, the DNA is TGTGCCAGCAGCCACAGACTAGCGGGGGTAGGGGAGCAGTACTTC. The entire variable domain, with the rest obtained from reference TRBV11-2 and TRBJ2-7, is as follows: EAGVAQSPRYKIIEKRQSVAFWCNPISGHATLYWYQQILGQGPKLLIQFQNNGVVDDSQLPKDRFSAERLKGVDSTLKIQPAKLEDSAVYLCASSHRLAGVGEQYFGPGTRLTVT.

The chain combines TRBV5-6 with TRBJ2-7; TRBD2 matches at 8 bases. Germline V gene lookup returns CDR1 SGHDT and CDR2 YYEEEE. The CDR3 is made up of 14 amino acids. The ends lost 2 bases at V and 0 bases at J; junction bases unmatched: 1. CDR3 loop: CASSFGRGSYEQYF. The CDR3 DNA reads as TGTGCCAGCAGCTTCGGGAGGGGCTCCTACGAGCAGTACTTC.

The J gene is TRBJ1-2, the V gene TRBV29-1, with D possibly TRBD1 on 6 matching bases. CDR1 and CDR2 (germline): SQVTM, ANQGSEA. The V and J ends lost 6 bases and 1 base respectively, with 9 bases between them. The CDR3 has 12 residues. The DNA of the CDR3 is TGCAGCGTACCGGGACATAACTATGGCTACACCTTC. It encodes CSVPGHNYGYTF.

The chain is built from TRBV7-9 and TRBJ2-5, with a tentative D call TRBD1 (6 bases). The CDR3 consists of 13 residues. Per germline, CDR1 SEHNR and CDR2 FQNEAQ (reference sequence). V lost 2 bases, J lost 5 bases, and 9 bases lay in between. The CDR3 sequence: CASSLLQGETQYF. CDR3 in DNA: TGTGCCAGCAGCTTACTGCAGGGGGAGACCCAGTACTTC.